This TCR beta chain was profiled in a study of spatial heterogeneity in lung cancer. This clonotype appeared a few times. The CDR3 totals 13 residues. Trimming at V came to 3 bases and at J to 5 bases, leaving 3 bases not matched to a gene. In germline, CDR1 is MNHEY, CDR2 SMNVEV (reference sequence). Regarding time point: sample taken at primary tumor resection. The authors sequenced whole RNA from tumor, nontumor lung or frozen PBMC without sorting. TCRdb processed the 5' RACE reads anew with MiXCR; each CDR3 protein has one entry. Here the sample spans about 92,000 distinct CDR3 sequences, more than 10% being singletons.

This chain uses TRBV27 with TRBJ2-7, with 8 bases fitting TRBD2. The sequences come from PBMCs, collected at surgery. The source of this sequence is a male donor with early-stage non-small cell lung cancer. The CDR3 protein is CASSFLAGHEQYF. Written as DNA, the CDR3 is TGTGCCAGCAGTTTCCTAGCGGGCCACGAGCAGTACTTC.